The T cell receptor (beta chain) described here comes from a study of T cell changes during pregnancy in multiple sclerosis. V lost 4 bases, J lost 7 bases, and 7 bases stayed unmatched. This CDR3 spans 15 amino acids. Germline assignment: CDR1 MNHNS and CDR2 SASEGT. Sequenced by immunoSEQ multiplex PCR; TCRdb stores in-frame clones only, minus some. Of 60,000 to 95,000 clones listed, 85% to 95% are singletons. The sample holds a few counts of this clone. This sequence was found in a female donor with multiple sclerosis, enrolled in a pregnancy study. The chain links TRBV6-1 to TRBJ1-5; 10 nucleotides agree with TRBD1. The sequenced sample was CD4+ T cells from peripheral blood mononuclear cells, obtained before pregnancy. CDR3 bases: TGTGCCAGCAGTGGGGACAGGGGTTATAGCCAGCCCCAGCATTTT. As protein: CASSGDRGYSQPQHF.